One sample yielded the 3 T cell receptor beta chains listed below, sequenced in a study of blood T cells in healthy people across ages. A sample-barcoded 5' primer and a J-beta primer mix were used in a second PCR of about 7 to 12 cycles. TCRdb used MiXCR to reprocess the 5' RACE reads, holding one entry per CDR3 protein. The sample has about 640,000 distinct CDR3 sequences; around 54% are singletons. The sequencing sample was made of blood. These receptors were taken from a man aged 55 to 70 in good health.

V usage is TRBV7-2 and J usage is TRBJ2-7; 7 nucleotides match TRBD1. This CDR3 has 14 amino acids. Germline V gives CDR1 SGHTA, CDR2 FQGNSA. V gave up 1 base and J gave up 3 bases; unmatched junction bases: 3. The CDR3 coding sequence is TGTGCCAGCAGCTTAGGCCGACAGGGCTACGAGCAGTACTTC. Translation: CASSLGRQGYEQYF.

The rearrangement joins TRBV12-3 or TRBV12-4 to TRBJ2-5; weak D call: TRBD1 (6 bases). CDR3 length: 14 residues. V was clipped by 7 bases and J by 4 bases, with 16 bases between them. The CDR3 is CASNSRGSGETQYF. The CDR3 DNA reads TGTGCCAGCAATAGCAGGGGAAGTGGAGAGACCCAGTACTTC.

The chain uses TRBV7-7 and TRBJ2-1; TRBD2 might be the D (6 bases). This CDR3 spans 13 amino acids. CDR1 and CDR2 from the germline V gene are SSHAT and FNYEAQ (reference sequence). Trimming took off 5 bases at V and 5 bases at J, with 10 bases between the two ends. This CDR3 reads CASSTRLDNEQFF. The CDR3 nucleotides are TGTGCCAGCAGCACACGACTAGACAATGAGCAGTTCTTC.